The 11 T cell receptor beta chains below were found in one sample sequenced in a study of regulatory T cells in long-lasting Graves disease. The time point was: persistent/refractory GD, antithyroid drugs over 5 years with positive TRAb. Construction of the TCR library relied on RNA isolated from PBMCs. In building TCR beta libraries, iRepertoire HTBI primers were used together with Arm-PCR of CDR3 regions. TCRdb recomputed calls from the multiplex PCR reads with MiXCR, one row per CDR3 protein. Altogether more than 350,000 distinct CDR3 sequences are present, 20% to 25% being singletons, with the ten largest covering roughly an eighth. Sequenced here: peripheral blood mononuclear cells (PBMCs), sampled when the disease was refractory, from a patient treated with antithyroid drugs. These receptors were collected from a female donor with Graves disease.

This clonotype was seen a handful of times. The chain links TRBV6-1 to TRBJ2-4; 12 positions match TRBD2. The end of the DNA aligns better with TRBJ2-5, so the J call may be wrong. The germline V gene encodes CDR1 MNHNS and CDR2 SASEGT. The CDR3 is 16 amino acids. The CDR3 DNA is TGTGCCAGCAGTGACCCTTCTAGCGGGAGGGCGAAGACCCAGTACTTC. Encoded protein: CASSDPSSGRAKTQYF.

For this clonotype: This may be a read error: a much more frequent sequence differs by one nucleotide. V and J are TRBV6-1 and TRBJ2-7; D may be TRBD1 or TRBD2 (5 bases each). This CDR3 is 15 amino acids long. Per germline, CDR1 MNHNS and CDR2 SASEGT. With 5 bases removed from V and 5 bases from J, the gap between germline ends came to 19 bases. DNA of the CDR3: TGTGCCAGCAGTCCGACCCCGGACTCCAGGGACGAGCAGTACTTC. Protein: CASSPTPDSRDEQYF.

This clonotype came up a few times. The chain couples TRBV3-1 to TRBJ2-2; D call uncertain. The CDR3 consists of 14 residues. The germline gives CDR1 LGHDT, CDR2 YNNKEL (reference sequence). The V end was cut by 1 base, the J end by 5 bases, with 8 bases between. CDR3: CASSQVLETGELFF. DNA for the CDR3: TGTGCCAGCAGCCAAGTCCTTGAGACCGGGGAGCTGTTTTTT.

The rearrangement links TRBV20-1 to TRBJ1-4; 9 bases align to TRBD1. The germline CDR1 and CDR2 sequences are DFQATT and SNEGSKA (reference sequence). Trimming cost V 3 bases and J 2 bases; bases outside gene matches: 4. This CDR3 region has 15 residues. The CDR3 region is CSASPDRGTNEKLFF. In nucleotides, the CDR3 is TGCAGTGCTAGTCCCGACAGGGGGACTAATGAAAAACTGTTTTTT.

This chain links TRBV3-1 with TRBJ2-7; TRBD2 might be the D (6 bases). The V and J ends lost 3 bases and 10 bases respectively, with 13 bases between them. The CDR3 is made up of 12 amino acids. Germline CDR1 reads LGHDT; CDR2 reads YNNKEL (reference sequence). In nucleotides, the CDR3 is TGTGCCAGCAGCCATTTGCGGGAACTTCAGTACTTC. As protein: CASSHLRELQYF.

This clonotype was counted at least ten times. V and J are TRBV5-1 and TRBJ2-4, with TRBD1 matching 7 bases. The CDR3 length is 13 residues. Unmatched junction bases numbered 3, after V lost 2 bases and J lost 7 bases. Germline V gives CDR1 SGHRS, CDR2 YFSETQ. CDR3 loop: CASSLQTGNIQYF. Written as DNA, the CDR3 is TGCGCCAGCAGCTTACAGACAGGGAACATTCAGTACTTC.

V and J are TRBV28 and TRBJ1-2; D might be TRBD1 (6 bases). Deletions cut 8 bases from V and 4 bases from J, with 26 bases between. The CDR3 runs to 17 residues. Looked up from germline, CDR1 is MDHEN and CDR2 is SYDVKM. CDR3 amino acids: CASRPGGGQGIFYGYTF. CDR3 sequence (DNA): TGTGCCAGCCGTCCTGGGGGGGGGCAGGGGATTTTCTATGGCTACACCTTC.

This clonotype was detected ten times or more. The chain recombines TRBV2 with TRBJ2-2, with 10 bases matching TRBD1. Germline CDR1 is SNHLY and CDR2 is FYNNEI. V lost 7 bases to trimming and J lost 0 bases; unmatched junction nucleotides: 8. The CDR3 runs to 17 residues. The CDR3 DNA follows: TGTGCCAGCACTCGGGACAGGGGAAGGGCGAACACCGGGGAGCTGTTTTTT. It specifies CASTRDRGRANTGELFF.

This chain joins TRBV6-9 and TRBJ2-2; tentatively, D is TRBD1 (5 bases). Trimming cost V 3 bases and J 4 bases, with 12 bases left between them. The CDR3 spans 15 residues. Germline loops: CDR1 MNHGY, CDR2 SVAAGI. The CDR3 region is CASSYAGMATGELFF. CDR3 DNA sequence: TGTGCCAGCAGTTACGCAGGGATGGCCACCGGGGAGCTGTTTTTT.

The sample holds a few counts of this clonotype. This chain links TRBV9 with TRBJ1-2; D ambiguous. V was clipped by 0 bases and J by 1 base, with 10 bases between them. Looked up from germline, CDR1 is SGDLS and CDR2 is YYNGEE. This CDR3 has 15 residues. The CDR3 reads CASSVDPGINYGYTF. The CDR3 DNA reads TGTGCCAGCAGCGTAGACCCAGGAATTAACTATGGCTACACCTTC.

This chain connects TRBV28 to TRBJ2-1, with 10 bases identical to TRBD2. Germline CDR1 MDHEN, CDR2 SYDVKM. The CDR3 has 16 amino acids. The V segment lost 7 bases and the J segment 7 bases; nucleotides outside the gene matches: 13. CDR3 bases: TGTGCCAGCAATTTTGAAGCGGGAGGGCTCAATAATGAGCAGTTCTTC. It yields the protein CASNFEAGGLNNEQFF.